This TCR beta chain is from a study of blood T cells in healthy people across ages (dated by TCRdb to between 2014 and 2017). For the study in its entirety: Template switching captured roughly one uniquely barcoded TCR beta cDNA molecule per two T cells in model experiments. The study measured age-related changes in TCR beta repertoire diversity using deep sequencing normalized with unique cDNA molecular identifiers. The donors were divided into four age groups: young (average approximately 17 years), middle-aged (roughly 42), aged (approximately 64) and long-lived (roughly 86). To avoid experimental bias, donors of different ages were spread randomly across the sequencing lanes. For two donors (one aged 18 to 30 and one aged 80 or older), the study analyzed two additional independent replicas of 1 million unique cDNA reads from the same blood draw.

Donors were approximately 42 systemically healthy Caucasian individuals from Russia aged roughly 6 to 90 years. Approximately 10 milliliters of peripheral blood were collected from each donor into EDTA-treated Vacutainer tubes. Ficoll-Paque density-gradient centrifugation was used to isolate PBMCs, with at least 6.5 million per sample. Total RNA was extracted from PBMCs with Trizol reagent, with at least 5.5 micrograms obtained per sample. For every donor, flow cytometry on a PBMC aliquot measured the percentage of naive CD45RAhigh/CD27high T cells. The protocol used for the library was 5' RACE. TCRdb shows the sequencer as Illumina HiSeq 2500. A second 7 to 11 cycle PCR used a sample-barcoded 5' primer and a J-beta primer mix. A template-switch 5' adaptor carrying 12 random nucleotides introduced a unique molecular identifier onto each TCR beta cDNA molecule. Each sample yielded at least 3 million CDR3-containing paired-end reads. The Mint cDNA synthesis kit, primed by a TRBC-specific oligonucleotide, was used to synthesize first-strand cDNA from all RNA. Following uracil-DNA glycosylase treatment, all cDNA underwent a first 18-cycle PCR with the universal primers M1SS and BC2_uni_R. The authors processed their data as follows. Each sample was normalized by randomly selecting 1 million high-quality reads, each carrying a distinct molecular identifier. Instead of being binned into consensus sequences, reads that shared molecular identifiers were thrown out. MiTCR, set to a Q25 quality threshold and the strictest error-elimination algorithm, was used for CDR3 identification, clonotype clustering and error correction. A nonparametric unseen species model using Euler transformation provided a lower-bound estimate of total TCR beta diversity. The public reads were reanalyzed by TCRdb: fastp trimming at Q25, MiXCR alignment, in-frame beta chains only. Each entry is one CDR3 protein sequence, shown with its most common DNA and genes. The V and J calls and clone size are TCRdb's, not the authors'. Here the sample has about 780,000 distinct CDR3 sequences; about 42% occur a single time. The ten largest account for around 18% of the sample.

Study-wide conclusions, independent of this receptor: The percentage of naive T cells measured by flow cytometry correlated strongly with observed TCR beta diversity. Compared with the aged group, the long-lived group had more naive CD4+ T cells, fewer expanded clones and increased TCR diversity, suggesting age selection. Total diversity estimates from one million sequenced T cells were considered lower bounds and underestimates. Observed TCR beta diversity per million T cells fell roughly linearly with age, and a significant reduction was already apparent by age about 38. Conclusive comparison of naive and antigen-experienced compartments was prevented by the profiling of bulk unsorted PBMCs. The CMV infection status of donors was not known, potentially confounding age-related changes in expanded clonotypes.

To note about this clonotype: Its antigen has not been determined. An end of the junction does not agree with germline; a read error may underlie this.

The germline V gene specifies ENHRY as CDR1 and SYGVKD as CDR2. The CDR3, from cysteine to phenylalanine, totals 15 residues. Here the CDR3 DNA is all that survives: 45 bases in frame from base 1. Sequencing was done on a sample of blood. The rearranged segments are TRBV10-3 and TRBJ2-1; 8 bases in between match TRBD1. This clonotype was sampled from an elderly man in good health. The DNA reads TGTGCCACCAGTGAGTCAACAGGGGGCTACAATGAGCAGTTCTTC. Its product reads: CATSESTGGYNEQFF.